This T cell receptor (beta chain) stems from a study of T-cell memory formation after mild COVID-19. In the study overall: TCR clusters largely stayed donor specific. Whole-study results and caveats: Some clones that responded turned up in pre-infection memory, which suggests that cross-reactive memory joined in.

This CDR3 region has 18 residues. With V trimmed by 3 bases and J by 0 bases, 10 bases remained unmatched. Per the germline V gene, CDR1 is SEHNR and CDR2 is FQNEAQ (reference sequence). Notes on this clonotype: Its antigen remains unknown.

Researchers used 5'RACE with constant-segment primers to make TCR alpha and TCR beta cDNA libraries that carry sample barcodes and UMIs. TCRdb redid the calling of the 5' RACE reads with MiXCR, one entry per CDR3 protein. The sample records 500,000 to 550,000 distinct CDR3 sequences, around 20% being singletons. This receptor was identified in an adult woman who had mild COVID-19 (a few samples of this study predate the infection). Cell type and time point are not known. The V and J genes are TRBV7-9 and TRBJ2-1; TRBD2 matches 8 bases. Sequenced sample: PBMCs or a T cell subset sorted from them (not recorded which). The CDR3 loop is CASSLRSAGGTSYNEQFF. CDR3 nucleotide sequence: TGTGCCAGCAGCTTGAGATCGGCGGGAGGTACCTCCTACAATGAGCAGTTCTTC.